The 17 T cell receptor delta chains reported below all come from one sample, sequenced in a study of γδ T cells in repeated Plasmodium falciparum infection. Gammadelta T cells were flow-sorted from PBMC into Vgamma9/Vdelta2+ and Vdelta2-negative populations for bulk analysis. TCRdb re-processed the multiplex PCR reads using CATT. The sample lists around 46,000 delta-chain clones; about 1.5% were seen once. The source material was gamma-delta T cells from blood. Receptors originate from a pool of human donors (malaria-infected and uninfected, not separated).

With respect to this clone: One end of the junction is discordant with germline, which a read error may explain. Additional DNA sequences in this sample encode the identical CDR3. The chain uses TRDV1 and TRDJ1, with 8 bases aligning to TRDD3. CDR1 is TSWWSYY, CDR2 QGS, per germline. The length of the CDR3 is 19 residues. The CDR3 sequence: CALGELVPTGDKLIRKLIF. The DNA for the CDR3 is TGCGCTCTTGGGGAACTAGTACCTACGGGGGATAAATTAATACGTAAGCTCATCTTT.

This clone was picked up a small number of times. With a far larger clone one base away, a read error is the likely cause. The identical CDR3 is also encoded by other nucleotide sequences in the sample. V gene TRDV1 combines with J gene TRDJ1; perhaps TRDD2 as D (7 bases). In the absence of a J gene in TCRdb, the DNA was matched to germline to assign it here. V was trimmed by 0 bases and J by 0 bases, leaving 26 bases between them. The CDR3 is made up of 21 amino acids. Germline-derived CDR1 and CDR2 are TSWWSYY and QGS. CDR3 in amino acids: CALGELGFPSFLGGYTDKLIF. CDR3 DNA sequence: TGTGCTCTTGGGGAACTAGGGTTTCCTTCCTTCTTGGGGGGTTACACCGATAAACTCATCTTT.

To note about this clone: A far larger clone is only one base removed, so a read error is likely. Other DNA sequences in the same sample also yield this CDR3. The CDR3 DNA follows: TGTGCCTGCGACACTAAAACCTACCCTGGGGGATTATTCCCGAATAAACTCATCTTT. Protein sequence: CACDTKTYPGGLFPNKLIF. The V gene is TRDV2, the J gene TRDJ1; 9 bases match TRDD3. The J gene was not available in TCRdb and was assigned here by matching the DNA to germline segments. The CDR3 length is 19 residues. The germline gives CDR1 GEAIGNYY, CDR2 EKD.

This clone has a count of ten or more. This sample includes further DNA sequences coding for the same CDR3. The rearrangement uses TRDV1 and TRDJ1; 9 nucleotides line up with TRDD3. V lost 2 bases and J lost 0; bases outside the gene matches: 31. Looked up from germline, CDR1 is TSWWSYY and CDR2 is QGS. The CDR3 length is 25 residues. CDR3 nucleotides: TGTGCTCTTGGGGAAAAATCAAAGTTGGCCTTCCAGTGGGGATACTGGGGGACCTACACCGATAAACTCATCTTT. Encoded protein: CALGEKSKLAFQWGYWGTYTDKLIF.

Regarding this clone: A read error is likely here: a far larger clone is one base away. This sample also contains other DNA sequences that code for the same CDR3. This sequence joins TRDV3 and TRDJ1; no firm D call. In germline, CDR1 is TVYSNPD, CDR2 GDNSRS (reference sequence). The CDR3 consists of 21 residues. Trimming removed 5 bases from V and 0 bases from J, with 37 bases in between. The chain's CDR3 is CAANKPPPSSTGQGYTDKLIF. The CDR3 coding sequence is TGTGCCGCTAATAAACCTCCCCCGTCATCTACCGGCCAGGGGTACACCGATAAACTCATCTTT.

Concerning this clone itself: A far larger clone is a single base away, which makes a read error likely. The same CDR3 is also encoded by other DNA sequences in this sample. The CDR3 bases are TGTGCTCTCGGGGAACTAAGACTGACCTTCTGGGGGAAAACTAGCTACACCGATAAACTCATCTTT. Encoded protein: CALGELRLTFWGKTSYTDKLIF. The chain carries TRDV1 and TRDJ1; 8 nucleotides agree with TRDD3. Germline CDR1 and CDR2: TSWWSYY and QGS. The CDR3 totals 22 residues.

This clone has a handful of counts. Since a far larger clone is one base different, this is likely a read error. At the DNA level, this CDR3 is encoded by other sequences in the same sample as well. The rearrangement links TRDV1 to TRDJ1; a weak D match, TRDD3 (5 bases). Matching the DNA to germline supplied the J gene, which TCRdb does not give. Germline-derived CDR1 and CDR2 are TSWWSYY and QGS. The CDR3 loop spans 19 amino acids. CDR3 sequence: CALGGLSRSGALYTDKLIF. The CDR3 nucleotides read TGTGCTCTTGGGGGACTCTCGAGGTCGGGGGCCCTGTACACCGACAAACTCATCTTT.

In its sample, this clone was seen many times. TCRdb assigns this DNA the protein of a much larger clone, which departs from its translation at residue 12; this likely reflects a read error, and the protein shown comes from translating the DNA. The CDR3 nucleotides are TGTGCTCTTGGGGCTTCCTCCGGTTTTGTTCTCACCGATAAACTCATCTTT. It is translated as CALGASSGFVLTDKLIF. This chain uses TRDV1 with TRDJ1, with D possibly being TRDD2 (6 bases). The CDR3 loop spans 17 amino acids. Germline CDR1 is TSWWSYY and CDR2 is QGS. V dropped 4 bases and J dropped 1 base, with 19 bases sitting between them.

This clone was observed at least ten times. The protein TCRdb lists differs from the translation of the DNA at residue 11; the protein given here is translated from the DNA itself. The rearrangement uses TRDV1 and TRDJ1; 9 bases line up with TRDD3. The CDR3 runs 18 residues. The trim removed 2 bases at V and 2 bases at J, leaving 12 bases unmatched. CDR1 is TSWWSYY and CDR2 is QGS in the germline V gene. CDR3 sequence reads: CALGEFAWGMRTTDKLIF. The CDR3 DNA sequence: TGTGCTCTTGGGGAATTCGCCTGGGGGATGAGGACGACCGATAAACTCATCTTT.

With regard to this clone: The likely explanation is a read error, given a far larger clone one base away. This sample also contains other DNA sequences that code for the same CDR3. The V gene call is TRDV1, and the J gene call is absent; the table's TRDD3 call for D was not verified on the DNA. The CDR3 loop spans 19 amino acids. Germline loops: CDR1 TSWWSYY, CDR2 QGS. The DNA for the CDR3 is TGTGCTCTTGGGGAAAGCCCCCCACTCCGTCCACCGTACACCGATAAGCTCATCTTT. It specifies CALGESPPLRPPYTDKLIF.

The table lists this clone with many counts. With a much larger clone just one base away, this may be a read error. This chain uses TRDV1 with TRDJ1; D may be TRDD3 (5 bases). Matching the DNA to germline supplied the J gene, which TCRdb does not give. Germline V CDR1 and CDR2: TSWWSYY, QGS. The CDR3 is 21 amino acids. Trimming pared 2 bases from V and 7 bases from J, leaving 35 bases between. The CDR3 protein is CALGEIRRVWAQLNQDGKLIF. Here the CDR3 DNA reads TGTGCTCTTGGGGAAATTCGACGAGTCTGGGCACAGCTAAACCAGGACGGTAAACTCATCTTT.

Regarding this clone: It differs at one base from a far larger clone, so likely a read error. Other DNA sequences in the sample encode the same CDR3. The chain employs TRDV1 and TRDJ1, with a tentative D call TRDD2 (6 bases). This CDR3 is built from 22 residues. Germline values: CDR1 TSWWSYY, CDR2 QGS. The V end lost 6 bases, the J end lost 1 base, and 36 bases lay between the germline ends. The chain's CDR3 is CALGVNPPSDDQCGIRTDKLIF. Written as DNA, the CDR3 is TGTGCTCTTGGTGTAAACCCGCCTTCCGACGACCAATGTGGAATACGCACCGATAAACTCATCTTT.

This clone was seen at least ten times. The chain recombines TRDV2 with TRDJ1, with TRDD3 matching over 11 bases. Germline CDR1 and CDR2: GEAIGNYY and EKD. The CDR3 has 18 amino acids. J gave up 1 base and V 0 bases, and 9 bases lay outside the gene matches. CDR3 in amino acids: CACDTVFGGYGATDKLIF. The CDR3 nucleotides read TGTGCCTGTGACACCGTCTTTGGGGGATACGGCGCCACCGATAAACTCATCTTT.

This clone was found many times. A read error likely explains why the TCRdb protein, taken from a much larger clone, differs from this DNA's translation at residue 4; the protein shown is translated from the DNA. The CDR3 is CAFGHLSWQYTDKLIF. CDR3 in DNA: TGTGCCTTTGGGCACCTATCCTGGCAGTACACCGATAAACTCATCTTT. The chain uses TRDV3 and TRDJ1; D gene unclear. The CDR3 runs 16 residues. The V gene's germline CDR1 is TVYSNPD and CDR2 GDNSRS (reference sequence). The V end was cut by 2 bases, the J end by 0 bases, with 19 bases between.

Concerning this clone itself: TCRdb has a much larger clone's protein, which differs at residue 13 from the translation of this DNA, likely because of a read error; what is shown is the protein translated from the DNA. This chain links TRDV1 with TRDJ1, with D perhaps matching TRDD3 (6 bases). TCRdb supplies no J gene; here it was assigned by aligning the nucleotide sequence to germline. The CDR3 has 19 amino acids. CDR1 and CDR2 from the germline V gene are TSWWSYY and QGS. V shed 1 base and J shed 7 bases, with 28 bases lying between them. DNA of the CDR3: TGTGCTCTTGGGGAACCCTACGTAGAGGGGCTGGGGAATACCCGTAAACTCATCTTT. Amino acid sequence: CALGEPYVEGLGNTRKLIF.

As to this clone: Since a far larger clone is one base different, this is likely a read error. Other nucleotide sequences in the sample specify the same CDR3. The genes are TRDV1 and TRDJ1; 8 bases match TRDD3. TCRdb offers no J gene call, so here the DNA was matched to germline to obtain one. This CDR3 region has 23 residues. CDR1 is TSWWSYY and CDR2 is QGS in the germline V gene. Here the CDR3 reads CALGELEGPTYANWGEYTDKLIF. In DNA, the CDR3 is TGTGCCCTTGGGGAACTAGAAGGTCCTACGTATGCTAACTGGGGGGAGTACACCGATAAACTCATCTTT.

A few counts support this clone. TCRdb's protein, taken from a much larger clone, differs from this DNA's translation at residue 9, likely owing to a read error; the protein displayed comes from the DNA. The chain joins TRDV1 to TRDJ1; perhaps TRDD2 as D (5 bases). TCRdb records no J gene; here it was assigned by comparing the DNA to germline. The CDR3 length is 14 residues. V was pared by 1 base and J by 8 bases, with 14 bases between. Per the germline V gene, CDR1 is TSWWSYY and CDR2 is QGS. This CDR3 is CALGEPDPSLKLIF. CDR3 nucleotides: TGTGCTCTTGGGGAACCGGATCCTTCGCTGAAACTCATCTTT.